This entry describes one T cell receptor (beta chain). Methods used by the authors: Scientists estimated how many nucleated cells there were by amplifying reference gene primers. Profiled with immunoSEQ multiplex PCR; TCRdb holds only in-frame clones, not every one. That table supplies the V and J calls and clone size; D and trimming were determined from the DNA. The table has 110,000 or so clones, roughly 87% seen once; the top ten hold about 8%. The data are from a study of blood T cell repertoires in COVID-19. Study background: Whether acute or convalescent, the COVID-19 samples came from the United States, Italy and Spain. Sources were T cells, B-cell-depleted T cells, or PBMCs; the material itself was cDNA or gDNA.

The CDR3 has 15 amino acids. V was clipped by 1 base and J by 6 bases; unmatched bases: 5. Germline V CDR1 and CDR2: SGHVS, FQNEAQ. This chain joins TRBV7-8 and TRBJ1-4, with TRBD1 matching 7 bases. Sequencing input: peripheral blood. The TCR sequence derives from a human donor in a cohort sampled during active COVID-19. The CDR3 spells CASSLGQGPDEKLFF. In DNA, the CDR3 is TGTGCCAGCAGCTTAGGACAGGGACCGGATGAAAAACTGTTTTTT.